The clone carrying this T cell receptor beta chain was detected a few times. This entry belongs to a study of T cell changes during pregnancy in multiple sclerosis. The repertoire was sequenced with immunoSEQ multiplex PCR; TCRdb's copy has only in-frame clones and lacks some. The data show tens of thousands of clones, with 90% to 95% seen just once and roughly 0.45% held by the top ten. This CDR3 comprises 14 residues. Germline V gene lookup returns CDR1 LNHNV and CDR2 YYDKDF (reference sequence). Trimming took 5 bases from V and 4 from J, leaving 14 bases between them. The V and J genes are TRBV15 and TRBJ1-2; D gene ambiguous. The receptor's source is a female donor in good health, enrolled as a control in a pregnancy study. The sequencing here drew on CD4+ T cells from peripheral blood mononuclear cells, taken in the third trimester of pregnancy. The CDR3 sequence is CATSEGGNRYGYTF. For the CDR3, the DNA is TGTGCCACCAGCGAGGGAGGCAATCGCTATGGCTACACCTTC.